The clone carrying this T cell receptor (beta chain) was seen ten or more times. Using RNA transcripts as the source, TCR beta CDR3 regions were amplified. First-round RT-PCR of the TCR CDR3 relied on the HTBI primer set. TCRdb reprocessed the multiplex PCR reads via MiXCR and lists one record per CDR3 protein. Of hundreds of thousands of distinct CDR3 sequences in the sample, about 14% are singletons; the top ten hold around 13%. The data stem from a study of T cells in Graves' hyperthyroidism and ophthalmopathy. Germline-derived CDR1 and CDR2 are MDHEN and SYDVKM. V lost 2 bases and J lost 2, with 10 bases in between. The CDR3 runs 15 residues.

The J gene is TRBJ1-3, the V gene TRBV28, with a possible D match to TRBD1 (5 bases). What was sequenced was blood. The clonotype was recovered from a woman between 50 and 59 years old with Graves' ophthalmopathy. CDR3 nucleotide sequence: TGTGCCAGCAGTTTACAGGGTGGGCCTGGAAACACCATATATTTT. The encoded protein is CASSLQGGPGNTIYF.